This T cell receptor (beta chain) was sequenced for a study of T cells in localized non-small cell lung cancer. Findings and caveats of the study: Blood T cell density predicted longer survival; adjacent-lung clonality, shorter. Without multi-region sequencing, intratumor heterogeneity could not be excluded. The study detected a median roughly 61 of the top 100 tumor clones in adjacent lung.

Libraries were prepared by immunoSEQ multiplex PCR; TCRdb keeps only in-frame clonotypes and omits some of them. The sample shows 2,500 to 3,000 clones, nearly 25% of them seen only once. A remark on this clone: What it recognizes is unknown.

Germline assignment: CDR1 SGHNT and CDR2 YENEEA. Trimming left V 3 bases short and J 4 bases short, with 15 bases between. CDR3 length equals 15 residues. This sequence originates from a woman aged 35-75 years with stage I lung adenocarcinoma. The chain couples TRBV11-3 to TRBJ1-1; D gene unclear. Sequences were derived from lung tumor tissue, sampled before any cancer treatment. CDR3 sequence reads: CASSLVREGATEAFF. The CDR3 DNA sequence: TGTGCCAGCAGCTTGGTGAGGGAAGGAGCCACTGAAGCTTTCTTT.